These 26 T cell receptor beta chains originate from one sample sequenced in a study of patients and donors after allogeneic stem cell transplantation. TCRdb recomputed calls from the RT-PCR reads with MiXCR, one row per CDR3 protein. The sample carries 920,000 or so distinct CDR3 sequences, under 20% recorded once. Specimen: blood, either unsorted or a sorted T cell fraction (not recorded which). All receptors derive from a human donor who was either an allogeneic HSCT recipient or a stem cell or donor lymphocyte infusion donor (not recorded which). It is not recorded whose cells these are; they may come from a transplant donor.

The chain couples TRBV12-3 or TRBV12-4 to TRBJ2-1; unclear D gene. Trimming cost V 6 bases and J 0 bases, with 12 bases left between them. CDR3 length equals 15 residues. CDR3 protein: CASRASTSSYNEQFF. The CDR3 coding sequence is TGTGCCAGCAGGGCTTCGACAAGCTCCTACAATGAGCAGTTCTTC.

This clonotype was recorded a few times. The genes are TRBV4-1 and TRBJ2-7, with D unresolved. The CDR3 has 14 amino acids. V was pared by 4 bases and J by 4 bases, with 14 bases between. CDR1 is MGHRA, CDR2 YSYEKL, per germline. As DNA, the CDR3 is TGCGCCAGCAGCCCCGGTTGGTCACGATACGAGCAGTACTTC. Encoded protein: CASSPGWSRYEQYF.

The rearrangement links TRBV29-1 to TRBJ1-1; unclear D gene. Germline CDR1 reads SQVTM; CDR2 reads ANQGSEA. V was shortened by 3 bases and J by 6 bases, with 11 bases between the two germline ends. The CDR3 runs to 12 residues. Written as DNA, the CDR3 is TGCAGCGTTGACATTGGTCGTCCTGAAGCTTTCTTT. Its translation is CSVDIGRPEAFF.

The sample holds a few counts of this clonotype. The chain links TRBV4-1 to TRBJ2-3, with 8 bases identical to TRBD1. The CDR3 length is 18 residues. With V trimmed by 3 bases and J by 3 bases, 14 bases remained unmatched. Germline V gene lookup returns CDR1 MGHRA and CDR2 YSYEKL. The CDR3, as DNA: TGCGCCAGCAGCCAGGGGACAGGCGCCCCATCCCTGACAGATACGCAGTATTTT. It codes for CASSQGTGAPSLTDTQYF.

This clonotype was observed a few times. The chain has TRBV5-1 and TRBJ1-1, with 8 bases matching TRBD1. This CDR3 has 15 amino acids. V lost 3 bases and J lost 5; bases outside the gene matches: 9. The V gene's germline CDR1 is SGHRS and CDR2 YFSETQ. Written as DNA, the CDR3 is TGCGCCAGCAGCTCGAAGGGACAGGAGGGGACTGAAGCTTTCTTT. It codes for CASSSKGQEGTEAFF.

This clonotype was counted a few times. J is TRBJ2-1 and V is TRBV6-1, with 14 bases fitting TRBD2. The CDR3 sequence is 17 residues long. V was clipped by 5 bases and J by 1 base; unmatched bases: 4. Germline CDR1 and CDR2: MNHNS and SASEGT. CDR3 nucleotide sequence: TGTGCCAGCAGTAGGACTAGCGGGGGGCCATCCTACAATGAGCAGTTCTTC. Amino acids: CASSRTSGGPSYNEQFF.

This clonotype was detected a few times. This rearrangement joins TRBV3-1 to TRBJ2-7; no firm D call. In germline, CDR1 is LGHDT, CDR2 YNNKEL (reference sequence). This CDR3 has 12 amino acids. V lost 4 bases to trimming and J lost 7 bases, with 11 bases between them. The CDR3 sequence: CASSPTRVEQYF. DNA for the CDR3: TGTGCCAGCAGCCCCACCCGTGTTGAGCAGTACTTC.

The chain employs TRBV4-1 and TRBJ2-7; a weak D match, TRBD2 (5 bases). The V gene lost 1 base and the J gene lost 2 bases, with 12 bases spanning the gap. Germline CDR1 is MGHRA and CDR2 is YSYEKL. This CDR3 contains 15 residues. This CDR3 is CASSQVGGSPYEQYF. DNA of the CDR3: TGCGCCAGCAGCCAAGTTGGTGGGAGCCCCTACGAGCAGTACTTC.

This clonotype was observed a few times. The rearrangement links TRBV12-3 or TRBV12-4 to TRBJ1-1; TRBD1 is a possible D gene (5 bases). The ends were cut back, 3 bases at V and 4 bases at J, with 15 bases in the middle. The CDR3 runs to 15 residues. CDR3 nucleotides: TGTGCCAGCAGTTTTTCCCCAGGGATAGGCACTGAAGCTTTCTTT. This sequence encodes CASSFSPGIGTEAFF.

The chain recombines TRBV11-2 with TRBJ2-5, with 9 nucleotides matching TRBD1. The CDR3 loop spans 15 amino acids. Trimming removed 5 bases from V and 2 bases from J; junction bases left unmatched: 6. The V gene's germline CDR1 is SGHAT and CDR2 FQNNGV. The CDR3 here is CASSQRGQGQETQYF. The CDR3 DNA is TGTGCCAGCAGCCAACGCGGACAGGGGCAAGAGACCCAGTACTTC.

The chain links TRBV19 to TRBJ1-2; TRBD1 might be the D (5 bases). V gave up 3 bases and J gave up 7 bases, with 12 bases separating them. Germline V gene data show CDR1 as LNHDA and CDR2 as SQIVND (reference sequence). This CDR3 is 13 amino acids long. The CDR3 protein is CASSIGGYGGYTF. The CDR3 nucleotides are TGTGCCAGTAGTATCGGGGGATACGGTGGCTACACCTTC.

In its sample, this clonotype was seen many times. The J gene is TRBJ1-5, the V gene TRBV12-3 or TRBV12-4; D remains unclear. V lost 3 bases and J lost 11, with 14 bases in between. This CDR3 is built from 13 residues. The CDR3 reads CASSFDTAPAQHF. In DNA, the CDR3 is TGTGCCAGCAGTTTTGACACGGCGCCGGCCCAGCATTTT.

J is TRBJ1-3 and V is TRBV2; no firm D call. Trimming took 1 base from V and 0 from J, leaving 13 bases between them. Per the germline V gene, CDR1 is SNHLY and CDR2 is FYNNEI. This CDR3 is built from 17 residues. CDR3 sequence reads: CASSEVRSTFSGNTIYF. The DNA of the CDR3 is TGTGCCAGCAGTGAAGTGAGGTCGACTTTCTCTGGAAACACCATATATTTT.

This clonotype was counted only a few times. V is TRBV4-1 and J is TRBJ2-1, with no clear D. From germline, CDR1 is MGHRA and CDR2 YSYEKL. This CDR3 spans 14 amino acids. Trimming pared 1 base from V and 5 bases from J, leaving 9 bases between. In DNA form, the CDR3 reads TGCGCCAGCAGCCAAGCGGCCCCGAACAATGAGCAGTTCTTC. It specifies CASSQAAPNNEQFF.

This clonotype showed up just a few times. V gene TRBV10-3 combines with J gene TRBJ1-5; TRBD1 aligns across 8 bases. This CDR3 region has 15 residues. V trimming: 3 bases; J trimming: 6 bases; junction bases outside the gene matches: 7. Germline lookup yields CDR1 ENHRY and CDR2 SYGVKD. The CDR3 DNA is TGTGCCATCAGTGACCCGGACAGGGACGGTCAGCCCCAGCATTTT. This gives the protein CAISDPDRDGQPQHF.

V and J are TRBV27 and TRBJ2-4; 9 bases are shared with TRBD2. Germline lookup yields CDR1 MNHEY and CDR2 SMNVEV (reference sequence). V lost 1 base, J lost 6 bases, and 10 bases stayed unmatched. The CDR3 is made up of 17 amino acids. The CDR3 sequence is CASSLLGGGRATNIQYF. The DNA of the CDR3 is TGTGCCAGCAGTTTATTAGGGGGCGGGAGGGCAACAAACATTCAGTACTTC.

CDR3: CASSQGLAGPLRYNEQFF. CDR3 in DNA: TGTGCCAGCAGCCAAGGGCTAGCGGGGCCCCTCCGTTACAATGAGCAGTTCTTC. J is TRBJ2-1 and V is TRBV3-1; 9 nucleotides match TRBD2. CDR1 LGHDT and CDR2 YNNKEL come from the germline V gene (reference sequence). The CDR3 consists of 18 residues. V trimming: 1 base; J trimming: 4 bases; junction bases outside the gene matches: 11.

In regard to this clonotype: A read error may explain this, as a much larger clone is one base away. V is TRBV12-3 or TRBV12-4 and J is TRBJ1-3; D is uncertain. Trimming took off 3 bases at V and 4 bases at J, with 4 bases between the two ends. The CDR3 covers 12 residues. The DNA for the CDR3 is TGTGCCAGCAGTTTTGCCGGAAACACCATATATTTT. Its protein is CASSFAGNTIYF.

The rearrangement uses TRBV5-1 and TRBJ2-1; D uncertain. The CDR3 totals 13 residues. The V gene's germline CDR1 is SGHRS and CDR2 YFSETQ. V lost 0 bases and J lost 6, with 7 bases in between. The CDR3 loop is CASSLAVSNEQFF. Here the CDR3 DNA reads TGCGCCAGCAGCTTGGCAGTTTCCAATGAGCAGTTCTTC.

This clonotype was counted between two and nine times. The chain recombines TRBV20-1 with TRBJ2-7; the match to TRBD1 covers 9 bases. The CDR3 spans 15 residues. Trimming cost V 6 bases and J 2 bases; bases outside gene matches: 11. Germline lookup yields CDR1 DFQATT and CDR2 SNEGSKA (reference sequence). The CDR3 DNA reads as TGCAGTGCCAAAACAACAGGGGGCTTGACCTACGAGCAGTACTTC. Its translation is CSAKTTGGLTYEQYF.

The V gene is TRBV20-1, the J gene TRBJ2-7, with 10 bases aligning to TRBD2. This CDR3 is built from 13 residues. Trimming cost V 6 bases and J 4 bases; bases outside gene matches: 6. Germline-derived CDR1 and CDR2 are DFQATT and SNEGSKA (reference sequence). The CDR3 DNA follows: TGCAGTGCCCATAGCGGGGGGTCTTACGAGCAGTACTTC. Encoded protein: CSAHSGGSYEQYF.

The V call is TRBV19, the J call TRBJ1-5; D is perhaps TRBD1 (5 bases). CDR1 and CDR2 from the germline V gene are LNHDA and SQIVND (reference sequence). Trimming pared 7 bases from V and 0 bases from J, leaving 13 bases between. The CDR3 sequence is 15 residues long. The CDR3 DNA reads TGTGCCAGTAAGGGGACCGCCCTTAGCAATCAGCCCCAGCATTTT. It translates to CASKGTALSNQPQHF.

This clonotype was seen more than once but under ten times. In nucleotides, the CDR3 is TGTGCCAGCAGTTACCCCAGGGAGGAGCCCCAGCATTTT. Its protein is CASSYPREEPQHF. This chain uses TRBV6-6 with TRBJ1-5, with D maybe TRBD1 (5 bases). Germline values: CDR1 MNHNY, CDR2 SVGAGI (reference sequence). The CDR3 extends over 13 amino acids. Trimming left V 2 bases short and J 8 bases short, with 10 bases between.

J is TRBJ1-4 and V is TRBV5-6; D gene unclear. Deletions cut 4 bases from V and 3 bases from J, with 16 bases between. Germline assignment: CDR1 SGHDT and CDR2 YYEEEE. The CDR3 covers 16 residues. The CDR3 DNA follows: TGTGCCAGCAGCCGAACGCCCCGCGCGGCTAATGAAAAACTGTTTTTT. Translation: CASSRTPRAANEKLFF.

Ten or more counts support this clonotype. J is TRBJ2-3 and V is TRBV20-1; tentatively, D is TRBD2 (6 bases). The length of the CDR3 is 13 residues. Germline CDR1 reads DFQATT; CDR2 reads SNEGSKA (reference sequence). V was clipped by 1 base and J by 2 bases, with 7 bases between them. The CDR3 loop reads CSARGLDTDTQYF. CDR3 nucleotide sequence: TGCAGTGCTAGAGGACTAGACACAGATACGCAGTATTTT.

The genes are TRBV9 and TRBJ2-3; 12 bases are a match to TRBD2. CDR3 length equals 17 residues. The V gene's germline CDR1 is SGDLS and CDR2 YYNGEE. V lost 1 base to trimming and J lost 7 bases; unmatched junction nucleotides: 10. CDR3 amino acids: CASSVRAASGGAYTQYF. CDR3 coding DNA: TGTGCCAGCAGCGTACGGGCGGCTAGCGGGGGGGCATATACGCAGTATTTT.